This TCR beta chain stems from a study of T cell changes during pregnancy in multiple sclerosis. This CDR3 contains 13 residues. V shed 4 bases and J 8 bases; nucleotides not matched to a gene: 6. Per the germline V gene, CDR1 is SGHNT and CDR2 is YYREEE (reference sequence). This clone occurred a few times. TCRdb keeps only in-frame clones here, not all; method: immunoSEQ multiplex PCR. The sample holds approximately 58,000 clones; approximately 92% are singletons and the top ten take approximately 1.5%. The sample here was peripheral blood, taken in the second trimester of pregnancy. The sequence was obtained from a female donor with multiple sclerosis, enrolled in a pregnancy study. The rearrangement joins TRBV5-4 to TRBJ1-2; 9 nucleotides line up with TRBD1. The CDR3 here is CASSPWTGEGYTF. CDR3 sequence (DNA): TGTGCCAGCAGCCCATGGACAGGGGAAGGCTACACCTTC. The complete variable domain, with remaining parts taken from reference TRBV5-4 and TRBJ1-2, reads ETGVTQSPTHLIKTRGQQVTLRCSSQSGHNTVSWYQQALGQGPQFIFQYYREEENGRGNFPPRFSGLQFPNYSSELNVNALELDDSALYLCASSPWTGEGYTFGSGTRLTVV.